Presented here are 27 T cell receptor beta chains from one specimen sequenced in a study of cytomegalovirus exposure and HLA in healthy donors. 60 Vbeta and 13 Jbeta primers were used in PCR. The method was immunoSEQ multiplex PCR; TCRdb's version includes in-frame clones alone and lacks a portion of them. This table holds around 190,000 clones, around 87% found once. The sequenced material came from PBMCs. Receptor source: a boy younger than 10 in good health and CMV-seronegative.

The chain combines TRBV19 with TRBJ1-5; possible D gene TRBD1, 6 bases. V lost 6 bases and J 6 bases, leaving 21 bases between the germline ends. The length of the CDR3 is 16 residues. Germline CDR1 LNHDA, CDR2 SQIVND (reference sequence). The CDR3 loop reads CASSRSGRGMGQPQHF. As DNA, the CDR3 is TGTGCCAGTAGCCGATCAGGGAGGGGGATGGGTCAGCCCCAGCATTTT. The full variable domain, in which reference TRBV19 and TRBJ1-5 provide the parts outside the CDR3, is DGGITQSPKYLFRKEGQNVTLSCEQNLNHDAMYWYRQDPGQGLRLIYYSQIVNDFQKGDIAEGYSVSREKKESFPLTVTSAQKNPTAFYLCASSRSGRGMGQPQHFGDGTRLSIL.

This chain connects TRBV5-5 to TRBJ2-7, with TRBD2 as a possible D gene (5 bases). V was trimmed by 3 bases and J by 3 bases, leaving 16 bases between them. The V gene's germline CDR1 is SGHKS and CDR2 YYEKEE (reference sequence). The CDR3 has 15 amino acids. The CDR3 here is CASSYSREPFYEQYF. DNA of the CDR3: TGTGCCAGCAGCTATTCCCGGGAACCATTCTACGAGCAGTACTTC.

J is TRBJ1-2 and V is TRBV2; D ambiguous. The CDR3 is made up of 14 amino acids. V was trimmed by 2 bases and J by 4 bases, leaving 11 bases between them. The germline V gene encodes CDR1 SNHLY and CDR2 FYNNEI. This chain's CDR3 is CASSESLVSYGYTF. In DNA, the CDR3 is TGTGCCAGCAGTGAATCTCTAGTCAGCTATGGCTACACCTTC.

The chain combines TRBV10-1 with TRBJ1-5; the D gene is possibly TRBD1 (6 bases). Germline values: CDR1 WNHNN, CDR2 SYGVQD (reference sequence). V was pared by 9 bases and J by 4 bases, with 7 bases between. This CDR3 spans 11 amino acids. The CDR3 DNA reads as TGCGCCAGACAGGGTAATCAGCCCCAGCATTTT. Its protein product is CARQGNQPQHF.

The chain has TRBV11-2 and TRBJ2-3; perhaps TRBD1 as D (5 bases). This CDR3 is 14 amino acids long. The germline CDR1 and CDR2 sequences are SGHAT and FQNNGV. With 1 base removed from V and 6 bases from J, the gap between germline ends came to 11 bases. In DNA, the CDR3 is TGTGCCAGCAGCTTAGTACCAGGGCCCGATACGCAGTATTTT. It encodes CASSLVPGPDTQYF.

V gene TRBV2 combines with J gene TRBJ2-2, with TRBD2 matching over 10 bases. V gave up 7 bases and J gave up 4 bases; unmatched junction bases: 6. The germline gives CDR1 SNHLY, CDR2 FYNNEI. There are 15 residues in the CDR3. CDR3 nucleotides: TGTGCCAGCAAAACTAGCGGGGCCATCACCGGGGAGCTGTTTTTT. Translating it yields CASKTSGAITGELFF.

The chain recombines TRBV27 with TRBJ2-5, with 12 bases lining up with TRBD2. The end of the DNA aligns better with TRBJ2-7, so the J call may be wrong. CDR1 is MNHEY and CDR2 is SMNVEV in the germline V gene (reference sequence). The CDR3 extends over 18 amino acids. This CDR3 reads CASSFLAGGLFVWYEQYF. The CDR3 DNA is TGTGCCAGCAGTTTTCTAGCGGGAGGGCTCTTTGTCTGGTACGAGCAGTACTTC.

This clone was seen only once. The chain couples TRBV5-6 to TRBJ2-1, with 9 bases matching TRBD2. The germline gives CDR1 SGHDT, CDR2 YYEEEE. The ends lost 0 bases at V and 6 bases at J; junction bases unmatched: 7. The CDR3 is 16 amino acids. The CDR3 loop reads CASSLGAGGPLNEQFF. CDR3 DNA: TGTGCCAGCAGCTTGGGGGCGGGAGGGCCCCTCAATGAGCAGTTCTTC.

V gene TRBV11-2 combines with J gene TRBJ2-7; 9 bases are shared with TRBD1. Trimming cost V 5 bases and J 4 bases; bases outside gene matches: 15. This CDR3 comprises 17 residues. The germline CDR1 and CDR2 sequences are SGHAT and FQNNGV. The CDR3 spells CASSPYGGGTGSYEQYF. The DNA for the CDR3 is TGTGCCAGCAGCCCTTATGGGGGGGGGACAGGGTCGTACGAGCAGTACTTC.

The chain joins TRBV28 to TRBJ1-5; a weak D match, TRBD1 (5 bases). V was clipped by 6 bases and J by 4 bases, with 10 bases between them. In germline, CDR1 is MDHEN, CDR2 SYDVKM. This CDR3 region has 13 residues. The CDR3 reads CASRDSRNQPQHF. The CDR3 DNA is TGTGCCAGCAGAGACAGTAGGAATCAGCCCCAGCATTTT.

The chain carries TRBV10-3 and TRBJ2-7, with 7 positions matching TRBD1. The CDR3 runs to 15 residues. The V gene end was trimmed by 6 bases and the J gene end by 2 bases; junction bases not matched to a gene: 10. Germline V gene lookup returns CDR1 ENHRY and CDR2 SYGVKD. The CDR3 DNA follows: TGTGCCATCAGAGCTACCAGGGACAGACCCTACGAGCAGTACTTC. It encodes CAIRATRDRPYEQYF.

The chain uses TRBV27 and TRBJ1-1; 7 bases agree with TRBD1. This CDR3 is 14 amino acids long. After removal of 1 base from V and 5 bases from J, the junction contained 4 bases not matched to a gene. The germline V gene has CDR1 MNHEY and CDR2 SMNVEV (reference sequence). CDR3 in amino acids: CASSLWSGGTEAFF. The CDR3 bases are TGTGCCAGCAGTTTATGGTCAGGGGGAACTGAAGCTTTCTTT.

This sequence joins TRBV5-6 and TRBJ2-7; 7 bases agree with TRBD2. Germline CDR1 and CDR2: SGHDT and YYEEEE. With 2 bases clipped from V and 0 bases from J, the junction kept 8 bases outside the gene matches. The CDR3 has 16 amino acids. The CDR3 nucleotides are TGTGCCAGCAGCTTATACGGGGGGAAGTCCTCCTACGAGCAGTACTTC. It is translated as CASSLYGGKSSYEQYF.

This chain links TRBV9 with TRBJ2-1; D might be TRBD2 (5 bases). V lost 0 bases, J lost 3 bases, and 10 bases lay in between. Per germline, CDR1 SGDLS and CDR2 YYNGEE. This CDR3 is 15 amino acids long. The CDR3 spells CASSVEWRSYNEQFF. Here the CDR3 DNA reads TGTGCCAGCAGCGTAGAATGGAGGAGCTACAATGAGCAGTTCTTC.

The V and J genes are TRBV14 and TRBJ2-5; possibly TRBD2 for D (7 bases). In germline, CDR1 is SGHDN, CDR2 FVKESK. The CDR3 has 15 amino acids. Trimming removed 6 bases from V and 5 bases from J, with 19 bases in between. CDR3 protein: CASSLMAGAGETQYF. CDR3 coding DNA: TGTGCCAGCAGTCTCATGGCGGGGGCAGGGGAGACCCAGTACTTC. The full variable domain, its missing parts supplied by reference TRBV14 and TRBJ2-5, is EAGVTQFPSHSVIEKGQTVTLRCDPISGHDNLYWYRRVMGKEIKFLLHFVKESKQDESGMPNNRFLAERTGGTYSTLKVQPAELEDSGVYFCASSLMAGAGETQYFGPGTRLLVL.

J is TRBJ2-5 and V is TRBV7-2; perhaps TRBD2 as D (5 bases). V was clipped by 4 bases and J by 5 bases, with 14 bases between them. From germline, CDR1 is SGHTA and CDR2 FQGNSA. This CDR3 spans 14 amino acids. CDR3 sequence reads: CASSSGPTGETQYF. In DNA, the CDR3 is TGTGCCAGCAGCTCAGGACCGACGGGGGAGACCCAGTACTTC.

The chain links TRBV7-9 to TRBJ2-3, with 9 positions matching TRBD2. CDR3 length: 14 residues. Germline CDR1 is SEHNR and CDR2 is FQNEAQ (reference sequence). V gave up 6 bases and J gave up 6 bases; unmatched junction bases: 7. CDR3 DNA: TGTGCCAGCAGACTTAGCGGGGGCCAGGATACGCAGTATTTT. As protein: CASRLSGGQDTQYF.

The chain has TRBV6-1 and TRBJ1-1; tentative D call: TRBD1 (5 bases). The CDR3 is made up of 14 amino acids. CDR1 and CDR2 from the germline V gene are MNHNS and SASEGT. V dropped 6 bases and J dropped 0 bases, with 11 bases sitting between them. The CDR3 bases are TGTGCCAGCAGGAGACAGATAATGAACACTGAAGCTTTCTTT. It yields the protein CASRRQIMNTEAFF.

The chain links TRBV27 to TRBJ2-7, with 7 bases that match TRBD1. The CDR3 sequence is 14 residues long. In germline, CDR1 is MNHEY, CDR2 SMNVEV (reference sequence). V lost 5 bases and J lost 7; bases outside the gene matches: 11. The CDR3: CASSASPTGEEQYF. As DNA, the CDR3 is TGTGCCAGCAGTGCGAGCCCAACAGGGGAGGAGCAGTACTTC.

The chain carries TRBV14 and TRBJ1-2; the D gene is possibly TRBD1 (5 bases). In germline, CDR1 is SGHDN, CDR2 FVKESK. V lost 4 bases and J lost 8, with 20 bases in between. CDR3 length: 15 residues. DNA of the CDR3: TGTGCCAGCAGCCGCCTATCCAGGGAAGGAGAAGGCTACACCTTC. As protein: CASSRLSREGEGYTF.

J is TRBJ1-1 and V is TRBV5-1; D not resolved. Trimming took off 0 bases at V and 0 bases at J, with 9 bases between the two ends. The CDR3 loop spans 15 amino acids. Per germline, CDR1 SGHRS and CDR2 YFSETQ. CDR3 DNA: TGCGCCAGCAGCTTGGGTGAGCTTTTGAACACTGAAGCTTTCTTT. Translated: CASSLGELLNTEAFF. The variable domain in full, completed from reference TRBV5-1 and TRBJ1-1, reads KAGVTQTPRYLIKTRGQQVTLSCSPISGHRSVSWYQQTPGQGLQFLFEYFSETQRNKGNFPGRFSGRQFSNSRSEMNVSTLELGDSALYLCASSLGELLNTEAFFGQGTRLTVV.

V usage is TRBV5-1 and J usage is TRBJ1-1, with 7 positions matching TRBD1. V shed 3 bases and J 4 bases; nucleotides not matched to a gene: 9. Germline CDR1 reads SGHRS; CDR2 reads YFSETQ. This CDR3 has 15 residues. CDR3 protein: CASSSPDRAATEAFF. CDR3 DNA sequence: TGCGCCAGCAGCTCTCCAGACAGGGCGGCCACTGAAGCTTTCTTT. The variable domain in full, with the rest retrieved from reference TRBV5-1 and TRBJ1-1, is KAGVTQTPRYLIKTRGQQVTLSCSPISGHRSVSWYQQTPGQGLQFLFEYFSETQRNKGNFPGRFSGRQFSNSRSEMNVSTLELGDSALYLCASSSPDRAATEAFFGQGTRLTVV.

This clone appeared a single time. CDR3 residues: CASSASRGLFRDEQFF. The CDR3, as DNA: TGTGCCAGCAGCGCCAGCAGGGGTTTGTTTCGTGATGAGCAGTTCTTC. The V gene is TRBV7-9, the J gene TRBJ2-1; TRBD1 is a possible D gene (6 bases). The CDR3 is 16 amino acids. Trimming left V 5 bases short and J 8 bases short, with 22 bases between. CDR1 is SEHNR, CDR2 FQNEAQ, per germline (reference sequence). Together with reference TRBV7-9 and TRBJ2-1, the CDR3 gives the full variable domain: DTGVSQNPRHKITKRGQNVTFRCDPISEHNRLYWYRQTLGQGPEFLTYFQNEAQLEKSRLLSDRFSAERPKGSFSTLEIQRTEQGDSAMYLCASSASRGLFRDEQFFGPGTRLTVL.

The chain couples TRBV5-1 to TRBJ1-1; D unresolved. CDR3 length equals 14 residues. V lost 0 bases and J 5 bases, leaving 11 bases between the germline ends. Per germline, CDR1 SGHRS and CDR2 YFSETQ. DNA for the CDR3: TGCGCCAGCAGCTTGGCCTTCCTCGGGACTGAAGCTTTCTTT. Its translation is CASSLAFLGTEAFF.

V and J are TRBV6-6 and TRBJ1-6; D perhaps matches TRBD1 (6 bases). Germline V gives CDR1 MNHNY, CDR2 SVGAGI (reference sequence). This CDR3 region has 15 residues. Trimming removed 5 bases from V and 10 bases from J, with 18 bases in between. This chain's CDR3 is CASSPTSQGYSPLHF. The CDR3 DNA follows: TGTGCCAGCAGTCCGACTTCACAGGGTTACTCACCCCTCCACTTT.

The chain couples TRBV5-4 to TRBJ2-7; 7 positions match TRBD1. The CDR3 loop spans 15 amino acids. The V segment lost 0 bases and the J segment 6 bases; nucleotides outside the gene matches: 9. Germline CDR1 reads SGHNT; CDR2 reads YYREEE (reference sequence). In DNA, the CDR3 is TGTGCCAGCAGCTTGGCCAGGGGGACGGAGAGCGAGCAGTACTTC. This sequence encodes CASSLARGTESEQYF.

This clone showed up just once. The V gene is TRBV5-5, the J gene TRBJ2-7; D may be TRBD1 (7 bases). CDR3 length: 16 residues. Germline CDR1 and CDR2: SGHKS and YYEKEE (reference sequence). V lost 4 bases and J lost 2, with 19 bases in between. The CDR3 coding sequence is TGTGCCAGCAGCCGGGGGAATCGGGGACAGACCTACGAGCAGTACTTC. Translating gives CASSRGNRGQTYEQYF.